Each of the 13 T cell receptor beta chains below was sequenced from the same sample in a study of blood T cell repertoires in COVID-19. Repertoires were generated with immunoSEQ multiplex PCR, while TCRdb's copy carries only in-frame clones and drops some. The table has some 460,000 clones, about nine tenths seen once. Sequencing was carried out using PBMCs or T cells enriched from blood (not recorded which). The receptors stem from a woman aged 18-35 years who had recovered from COVID-19.

This chain uses TRBV5-4 with TRBJ2-7; 12 bases map to TRBD2. CDR1 is SGHNT, CDR2 YYREEE, per germline (reference sequence). The CDR3 loop spans 16 amino acids. The V segment lost 4 bases and the J segment 1 base; nucleotides outside the gene matches: 6. The CDR3 coding sequence is TGTGCCAGCAGCGCTAGCGGGGGGGCTATGTCCTACGAGCAGTACTTC. Translation: CASSASGGAMSYEQYF.

The chain has TRBV5-1 and TRBJ1-1; perhaps TRBD1 as D (6 bases). The CDR3 totals 13 residues. V was cut by 4 bases and J by 6 bases, with 13 bases left in between. CDR1 is SGHRS, CDR2 YFSETQ, per germline. The CDR3 region has the DNA TGCGCCAGCAGCCTTGGACAGTCCGCTGAAGCTTTCTTT. It yields the protein CASSLGQSAEAFF.

This clone was picked up one time. This chain links TRBV6-5 with TRBJ1-2; D might be TRBD1 (6 bases). The CDR3 totals 13 residues. The V gene's germline CDR1 is MNHEY and CDR2 SVGAGI. Trimming cost V 4 bases and J 5 bases, with 11 bases left between them. CDR3 bases: TGTGCCAGCAGTTTGGGGGGGCTTTATGGCTACACCTTC. Amino acid sequence: CASSLGGLYGYTF.

The V and J genes are TRBV6-5 and TRBJ1-6; 9 bases agree with TRBD1. CDR1 MNHEY and CDR2 SVGAGI come from the germline V gene. The CDR3 has 15 amino acids. Trimming at V came to 10 bases and at J to 8 bases, leaving 12 bases not matched to a gene. The CDR3 is CATRQGGSGYSPLHF. As DNA, the CDR3 is TGTGCCACCCGACAGGGGGGGTCTGGTTATTCACCCCTCCACTTT.

This rearrangement joins TRBV6-5 to TRBJ1-1; the D gene is possibly TRBD1 (5 bases). CDR1 is MNHEY and CDR2 is SVGAGI in the germline V gene. The CDR3 sequence is 13 residues long. The V end was cut by 2 bases, the J end by 4 bases, with 8 bases between. The CDR3 is CASSYPGSTEAFF. CDR3 DNA sequence: TGTGCCAGCAGTTACCCAGGGTCCACTGAAGCTTTCTTT.

The chain has TRBV5-6 and TRBJ2-7, with 10 bases that match TRBD2. Trimming at V came to 5 bases and at J to 1 base, leaving 6 bases not matched to a gene. Germline CDR1 and CDR2: SGHDT and YYEEEE. CDR3 length equals 15 residues. The CDR3 coding sequence is TGTGCCAGCAGGCACCGGACTAGCGGTTCCTACGAGCAGTACTTC. This translates into CASRHRTSGSYEQYF.

The chain joins TRBV7-9 to TRBJ1-4; 7 bases align to TRBD1. V dropped 5 bases and J dropped 4; count of bases not matched to a gene: 7. Per the germline V gene, CDR1 is SEHNR and CDR2 is FQNEAQ (reference sequence). The CDR3 is 15 amino acids. The CDR3 sequence is CASSPDRPYNEKLFF. The CDR3 coding sequence is TGTGCCAGCAGCCCGGACAGGCCTTATAATGAAAAACTGTTTTTT.

This clone was seen a few times. The V call is TRBV2, the J call TRBJ2-1; 12 nucleotides align to TRBD1. There are 15 residues in the CDR3. Looked up from germline, CDR1 is SNHLY and CDR2 is FYNNEI. Losses at the gene ends were 7 bases for V and 6 bases for J; bases not matched to a gene: 7. The chain's CDR3 is CASNGRDRGRNEQFF. The CDR3 DNA follows: TGTGCCAGCAATGGCCGGGACAGGGGGCGCAATGAGCAGTTCTTC.

The V and J genes are TRBV3-1 (or the pseudogene TRBV3-2) and TRBJ2-1; 8 nucleotides agree with TRBD2. The length of the CDR3 is 15 residues. CDR1 is LGHDT and CDR2 is YNNKEL in the germline V gene (reference sequence). Trimming at V came to 0 bases and at J to 7 bases, leaving 5 bases not matched to a gene. The CDR3 reads CASSQEGGTRNEQFF. Here the CDR3 DNA reads TGTGCCAGCAGCCAAGAGGGAGGGACTAGAAATGAGCAGTTCTTC.

The rearrangement uses TRBV9 and TRBJ2-7, with 7 bases aligning to TRBD1. This CDR3 has 14 residues. Germline assignment: CDR1 SGDLS and CDR2 YYNGEE. The ends lost 3 bases at V and 4 bases at J; junction bases unmatched: 7. Here the CDR3 reads CASSATGSGYEQYF. CDR3 DNA sequence: TGTGCCAGCAGCGCGACAGGGAGTGGGTACGAGCAGTACTTC.

The chain recombines TRBV28 with TRBJ1-3; D remains unclear. Looked up from germline, CDR1 is MDHEN and CDR2 is SYDVKM. The CDR3 is made up of 13 amino acids. The V end lost 3 bases, the J end lost 8 bases, and 11 bases lay between the germline ends. The CDR3, as DNA: TGTGCCAGCAGTTTTCCCGAAAGCTACACCATATATTTT. This gives the protein CASSFPESYTIYF.

The CDR3 DNA is TGTGCCAGCCGACAGGGGGCGAACAGGGCCCAGCATTTT. This codes for CASRQGANRAQHF. The chain is built from TRBV27 and TRBJ1-5; 10 nucleotides align to TRBD1. In germline, CDR1 is MNHEY, CDR2 SMNVEV (reference sequence). J was trimmed by 11 bases and V by 8 bases; bases with no gene match: 9. This CDR3 is 13 amino acids long.

This chain links TRBV5-1 with TRBJ2-7, with 8 bases identical to TRBD1. V lost 3 bases and J lost 3; bases outside the gene matches: 14. CDR3 length equals 17 residues. Germline-derived CDR1 and CDR2 are SGHRS and YFSETQ. CDR3 loop: CASSWGKLGQVIYEQYF. CDR3 nucleotide sequence: TGCGCCAGCAGCTGGGGAAAGCTGGGACAGGTTATCTACGAGCAGTACTTC.